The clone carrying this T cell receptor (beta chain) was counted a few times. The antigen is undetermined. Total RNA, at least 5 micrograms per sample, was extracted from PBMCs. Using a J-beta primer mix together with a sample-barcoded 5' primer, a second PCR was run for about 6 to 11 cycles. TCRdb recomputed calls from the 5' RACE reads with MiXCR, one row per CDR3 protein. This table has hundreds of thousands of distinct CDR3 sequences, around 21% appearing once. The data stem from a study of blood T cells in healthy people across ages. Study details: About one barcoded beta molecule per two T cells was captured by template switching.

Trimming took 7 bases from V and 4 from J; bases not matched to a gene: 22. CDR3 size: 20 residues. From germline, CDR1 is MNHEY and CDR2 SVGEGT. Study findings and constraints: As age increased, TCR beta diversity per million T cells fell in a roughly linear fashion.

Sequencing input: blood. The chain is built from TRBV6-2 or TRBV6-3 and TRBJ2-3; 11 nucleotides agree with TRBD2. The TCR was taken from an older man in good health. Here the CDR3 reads CASKTDKMTSGTQLADTQYF. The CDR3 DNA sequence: TGTGCCAGCAAGACGGACAAGATGACTAGCGGGACCCAACTCGCAGATACGCAGTATTTT.